This T cell receptor (beta chain) was identified during a study of blood T cells in healthy people across ages. This clonotype has more than one count but fewer than ten. V lost 5 bases and J lost 1, with 14 bases in between. This CDR3 is 16 amino acids long. Germline CDR1 reads SEHNR; CDR2 reads FQNEAQ (reference sequence). A second PCR of roughly 7 to 11 cycles used a sample-barcoded 5' primer and a J-beta primer mix. TCRdb reanalysed the 5' RACE reads using MiXCR and keeps one entry per CDR3 protein. The sample includes under 800,000 distinct CDR3 sequences, roughly 21% of them seen just once. The origin of this receptor is a man in his 70s in good health. The sample was blood. The chain uses TRBV7-9 and TRBJ1-4; D is possibly TRBD1 (5 bases). CDR3 in amino acids: CASSPSRGVTNEKLFF. The CDR3 region has the DNA TGTGCCAGCAGCCCCAGTCGAGGGGTAACTAATGAAAAACTGTTTTTT.